These 25 T cell receptor beta chains were all obtained from the same sample, sequenced in a study of cytomegalovirus exposure and HLA in healthy donors. Primers for the PCR totalled 60 Vbeta and 13 Jbeta. Some clones are missing from TCRdb's copy, which holds only in-frame ones; the method was immunoSEQ multiplex PCR. This sample yields more than 100,000 clones, of which about 73% are seen a single time; approximately 4.1% belongs to the top ten. The sequencing sample was made of PBMCs. The source of these receptors is a woman in her forties in good health and CMV-seronegative.

This chain joins TRBV30 and TRBJ2-6; D might be TRBD1 (5 bases). Germline assignment: CDR1 GTSNPN and CDR2 SVGIG (reference sequence). The V and J ends lost 2 bases and 2 bases respectively, with 16 bases between them. The CDR3 loop spans 17 amino acids. The CDR3 nucleotides read TGTGCCTGGAGTATGGGGCGCTTAACCCCTGGGGCCAACGTCCTGACTTTC. Protein product: CAWSMGRLTPGANVLTF.

The rearrangement joins TRBV9 to TRBJ2-2, with 8 bases lining up with TRBD2. The V segment lost 2 bases and the J segment 1 base; nucleotides outside the gene matches: 4. Germline lookup yields CDR1 SGDLS and CDR2 YYNGEE. CDR3 length equals 16 residues. The CDR3 loop is CASSVSGAQNTGELFF. CDR3 bases: TGTGCCAGCAGCGTTAGCGGGGCTCAGAACACCGGGGAGCTGTTTTTT.

CDR3 nucleotides: TGCAGCGTTGAAACCGGGACAGGGGACGGGGGCAATCAGCCCCAGCATTTT. Amino acids: CSVETGTGDGGNQPQHF. The chain carries TRBV29-1 and TRBJ1-5; 10 bases line up with TRBD1. The CDR3 consists of 17 residues. The trim removed 2 bases at V and 2 bases at J, leaving 9 bases unmatched. CDR1 SQVTM and CDR2 ANQGSEA come from the germline V gene. The whole variable domain, filled in from reference TRBV29-1 and TRBJ1-5, reads SAVISQKPSRDICQRGTSLTIQCQVDSQVTMMFWYRQQPGQSLTLIATANQGSEATYESGFVIDKFPISRPNLTFSTLTVSNMSPEDSSIYLCSVETGTGDGGNQPQHFGDGTRLSIL.

The V call is TRBV10-3, the J call TRBJ1-1; D not resolved. This CDR3 is 14 amino acids long. V lost 0 bases and J lost 2, with 7 bases in between. The V gene's germline CDR1 is ENHRY and CDR2 SYGVKD. The CDR3 spells CAISESDINTEAFF. Written as DNA, the CDR3 is TGTGCCATCAGTGAGTCCGACATAAACACTGAAGCTTTCTTT.

The chain is built from TRBV7-3 and TRBJ2-3, with 8 bases identical to TRBD2. The CDR3 totals 15 residues. Germline values: CDR1 SGHTA, CDR2 FQGTGA. J was trimmed by 3 bases and V by 5 bases; bases with no gene match: 7. Written as DNA, the CDR3 is TGTGCCAGCAGCCCGCGGGGGGCCCTGACAGATACGCAGTATTTT. Its translation is CASSPRGALTDTQYF.

This clone was seen a handful of times. The rearrangement links TRBV11-2 to TRBJ2-3; 13 bases agree with TRBD2. The V gene's germline CDR1 is SGHAT and CDR2 FQNNGV. V trimming: 0 bases; J trimming: 0 bases; junction bases outside the gene matches: 6. The CDR3 totals 19 residues. CDR3 sequence: CASSLDPPGLAGSTDTQYF. The CDR3 bases are TGTGCCAGCAGCTTAGACCCCCCGGGACTAGCGGGGAGCACAGATACGCAGTATTTT.

This chain links TRBV6-1 with TRBJ2-3; 9 nucleotides line up with TRBD1. Germline CDR1 and CDR2: MNHNS and SASEGT. Trimming removed 6 bases from V and 3 bases from J; junction bases left unmatched: 7. The CDR3 runs to 15 residues. CDR3 region: CASRSNRGLTDTQYF. CDR3 sequence (DNA): TGTGCCAGCAGGTCCAACAGGGGGCTAACAGATACGCAGTATTTT.

This clone was counted once. The V gene is TRBV11-1, the J gene TRBJ2-3; a possible D gene is TRBD2 (6 bases). The V end lost 1 base, the J end lost 2 bases, and 13 bases lay between the germline ends. The CDR3 is 16 amino acids. Germline values: CDR1 SGHAT, CDR2 FQDESV (reference sequence). The CDR3 region has the DNA TGTGCCAGCAGCTTAGATGTAGCGGCCAACACAGATACGCAGTATTTT. Amino acids: CASSLDVAANTDTQYF.

This chain links TRBV21-1 with TRBJ2-1; the DNA was not compared with TRBD2, the D call given in the table. TRBV21-1 is deemed a pseudogene. This CDR3 is built from 13 residues. The CDR3 sequence is CANLAGDYNEQFF. CDR3 nucleotide sequence: TGTGCCAACCTAGCGGGGGACTACAATGAGCAGTTCTTC.

The chain links TRBV19 to TRBJ2-7, with a tentative D call TRBD1 (6 bases). CDR3 length: 15 amino acids. CDR1 and CDR2 from the germline V gene are LNHDA and SQIVND (reference sequence). V was shortened by 2 bases and J by 2 bases, with 13 bases between the two germline ends. This CDR3 is CASSIRGQSPYEQYF. CDR3 bases: TGTGCCAGTAGTATACGGGGACAATCACCCTACGAGCAGTACTTC.

V is TRBV19 and J is TRBJ2-7; 8 bases align to TRBD2. With 6 bases clipped from V and 5 bases from J, the junction kept 12 bases outside the gene matches. The CDR3 spans 15 residues. Germline loops: CDR1 LNHDA, CDR2 SQIVND (reference sequence). CDR3 DNA: TGTGCCAGTAGCACGGGGGGGGCCGGGATGGACGAGCAGTACTTC. Amino acid sequence: CASSTGGAGMDEQYF.

The sample holds a few counts of this clone. The genes are TRBV7-2 and TRBJ2-1; D might be TRBD1 (5 bases). The CDR3 contains 14 residues. The V gene lost 2 bases and the J gene lost 9 bases, with 14 bases spanning the gap. The germline CDR1 and CDR2 sequences are SGHTA and FQGNSA. The CDR3 reads CASSLKGSGAEQFF. In nucleotides, the CDR3 is TGTGCCAGCAGCTTAAAGGGGTCGGGTGCTGAGCAGTTCTTC.

This sequence joins TRBV2 and TRBJ2-3; possible D gene TRBD2, 6 bases. The CDR3 has 14 amino acids. Per germline, CDR1 SNHLY and CDR2 FYNNEI. Deletions cut 4 bases from V and 2 bases from J, with 10 bases between. CDR3 loop: CASSVGRDTDTQYF. CDR3 bases: TGTGCCAGCAGTGTCGGGCGGGACACAGATACGCAGTATTTT.

The rearrangement joins TRBV5-1 to TRBJ1-2; the match to TRBD1 covers 7 bases. Germline values: CDR1 SGHRS, CDR2 YFSETQ. With V trimmed by 0 bases and J by 3 bases, 2 bases remained unmatched. This CDR3 has 14 amino acids. The CDR3 DNA reads TGCGCCAGCAGCTTGGCCGGGACAGACTATGGCTACACCTTC. Amino acid sequence: CASSLAGTDYGYTF.

The chain couples TRBV7-2 to TRBJ2-5, with a possible D match to TRBD2 (5 bases). V was shortened by 5 bases and J by 5 bases, with 9 bases between the two germline ends. In germline, CDR1 is SGHTA, CDR2 FQGNSA. The CDR3 has 12 residues. CDR3 nucleotides: TGTGCCAGCAGCCGGGATGGGGAGACCCAGTACTTC. Protein: CASSRDGETQYF.

The rearrangement links TRBV6-4 to TRBJ2-3; 9 nucleotides line up with TRBD1. Unmatched junction bases numbered 8, after V lost 2 bases and J lost 5 bases. The CDR3 consists of 16 residues. The germline gives CDR1 MRHNA, CDR2 SNTAGT. The CDR3 nucleotides read TGTGCCAGCAGTGACAGTTTGGGACAGGGAAAAGATACGCAGTATTTT. Its protein product is CASSDSLGQGKDTQYF.

V and J are TRBV19 and TRBJ1-5, with 10 bases identical to TRBD1. This CDR3 is built from 17 residues. Germline V CDR1 and CDR2: LNHDA, SQIVND (reference sequence). The junction had 13 bases not matched to a gene; V was cut back by 4 bases and J by 7 bases. In DNA, the CDR3 is TGTGCCAGTAGTACTACTACCGGGACAGGGGAGGGCCAGCCCCAGCATTTT. Translating gives CASSTTTGTGEGQPQHF.

The V gene is TRBV4-2, the J gene TRBJ2-5; TRBD2 aligns across 10 bases. There are 20 residues in the CDR3. Germline CDR1 and CDR2: LGHNA and YNFKEQ. With V trimmed by 0 bases and J by 6 bases, 19 bases remained unmatched. The CDR3 is CASSQESPSGRRGGLKTQYF. The CDR3 nucleotides are TGTGCCAGCAGCCAAGAGAGCCCTAGCGGGAGACGCGGGGGGCTGAAGACCCAGTACTTC.

The rearrangement links TRBV12-5 to TRBJ1-2; the D gene is possibly TRBD1 (6 bases). V was pared by 7 bases and J by 3 bases, with 27 bases between. Germline V lookup: CDR1 LGHNT, CDR2 FRNRAP. The CDR3 is 18 residues long. The CDR3 is CASAPGAPPARADYGYTF. Written as DNA, the CDR3 is TGTGCTAGTGCCCCAGGGGCCCCACCGGCGAGGGCTGACTATGGCTACACCTTC.

This clone occurred a few times. This CDR3 reads CASSPPGAYEQYF. In DNA form, the CDR3 reads TGCGCCAGCAGCCCACCGGGGGCCTACGAGCAGTACTTC. This rearrangement joins TRBV5-1 to TRBJ2-7; a weak D match, TRBD2 (6 bases). CDR1 and CDR2 (germline): SGHRS, YFSETQ. Between the trimmed V and J ends, which lost 4 bases and 2 bases, there was a span of 10 bases. The CDR3 length is 13 residues.

This clone was seen once. The chain combines TRBV27 with TRBJ2-7; 10 bases fit TRBD2. Germline assignment: CDR1 MNHEY and CDR2 SMNVEV (reference sequence). The CDR3 has 14 residues. Trimming cost V 4 bases and J 3 bases; bases outside gene matches: 3. The CDR3 DNA reads TGTGCCAGCAGTTGGCAGCGGGAGGGCTACGAGCAGTACTTC. Amino acids: CASSWQREGYEQYF.

In this sample, this clone turned up a few times. The rearrangement uses TRBV5-1 and TRBJ2-3; weak D call: TRBD2 (6 bases). The CDR3 loop spans 16 amino acids. Germline assignment: CDR1 SGHRS and CDR2 YFSETQ. Trimming stripped 4 bases from V and 4 bases from J, with 19 bases between. CDR3 loop: CASSAVRLEGADTQYF. Written as DNA, the CDR3 is TGCGCCAGCAGCGCTGTTAGACTAGAAGGGGCAGATACGCAGTATTTT.

A few counts support this clone. J is TRBJ2-1 and V is TRBV7-9, with D tentatively TRBD2 (5 bases). The V and J ends lost 3 bases and 10 bases respectively, with 13 bases between them. The CDR3 covers 13 residues. Germline values: CDR1 SEHNR, CDR2 FQNEAQ (reference sequence). CDR3 in amino acids: CASSFRTGGEQFF. The CDR3 nucleotides read TGTGCCAGCAGCTTTAGGACCGGCGGGGAGCAGTTCTTC.

The J gene is TRBJ2-7, the V gene TRBV11-2, with TRBD1 matching 8 bases. Germline V lookup: CDR1 SGHAT, CDR2 FQNNGV. The V and J ends lost 3 bases and 0 bases, in that order; junction bases with no gene match: 7. The CDR3 length is 16 residues. The CDR3 loop is CASSFGQGLSSYEQYF. The CDR3 DNA follows: TGTGCCAGCAGCTTCGGACAGGGTTTAAGCTCCTACGAGCAGTACTTC. The full variable domain, with the rest looked up from reference TRBV11-2 and TRBJ2-7, is EAGVAQSPRYKIIEKRQSVAFWCNPISGHATLYWYQQILGQGPKLLIQFQNNGVVDDSQLPKDRFSAERLKGVDSTLKIQPAKLEDSAVYLCASSFGQGLSSYEQYFGPGTRLTVT.

This rearrangement joins TRBV11-1 to TRBJ2-5, with D unclear. The CDR3 covers 15 residues. The germline V gene encodes CDR1 SGHAT and CDR2 FQDESV (reference sequence). Trimming stripped 2 bases from V and 2 bases from J, with 12 bases between. In DNA form, the CDR3 reads TGTGCCAGCAGCTTAAGCATACCCTTACAAGAGACCCAGTACTTC. Translating gives CASSLSIPLQETQYF. The full variable domain, its missing parts supplied by reference TRBV11-1 and TRBJ2-5, is EAEVAQSPRYKITEKSQAVAFWCDPISGHATLYWYRQILGQGPELLVQFQDESVVDDSQLPKDRFSAERLKGVDSTLKIQPAELGDSAMYLCASSLSIPLQETQYFGPGTRLLVL.